What follows describes a single TCR beta chain. The data derive from a study of radiotherapy plus CTLA-4 blockade in lung cancer. Libraries were prepared by immunoSEQ multiplex PCR; TCRdb keeps only in-frame clonotypes and omits some of them. The table includes 9,500 to 15,000 clones, around 80% detected once. Germline V gene sequence: CDR1 LNHDA, CDR2 SQIVND (reference sequence). V was cut by 5 bases and J by 4 bases, with 9 bases left in between. This CDR3 region has 13 residues. This chain links TRBV19 with TRBJ1-5; D might be TRBD1 (5 bases). This receptor was obtained from a human donor with non-small cell lung cancer that progressed on radiotherapy plus ipilimumab. Specimen: peripheral blood, collected from a patient treated with radiotherapy plus ipilimumab. The CDR3 bases are TGTGCCAGTAGTGAGACAGCTAATCAGCCCCAGCATTTT. Translation: CASSETANQPQHF.